The present TCR beta chain was sequenced within a study of technical replicates of blood from several donors. The germline V gene encodes CDR1 KGHSH and CDR2 LQKENI. Germline trimming cut 4 bases from V and 6 bases from J; bases unmatched to any gene: 15. The CDR3 length is 17 residues. The method was immunoSEQ multiplex PCR; TCRdb's version includes in-frame clones alone and lacks a portion of them. The sample yields just under 85,000 clones, approximately 94% seen once. V gene TRBV18 combines with J gene TRBJ2-1; 7 bases match TRBD2. This receptor was taken from a human donor in good health. Sequenced material: T cells isolated from PBMCs. The CDR3 sequence: CASSRYVGGWEVNEQFF. The CDR3 DNA reads as TGTGCCAGCTCACGATACGTGGGAGGGTGGGAAGTCAATGAGCAGTTCTTC. Full variable domain (missing parts from reference TRBV18 and TRBJ2-1): NAGVMQNPRHLVRRRGQEARLRCSPMKGHSHVYWYRQLPEEGLKFMVYLQKENIIDESGMPKERFSAEFPKEGPSILRIQQVVRGDSAAYFCASSRYVGGWEVNEQFFGPGTRLTVL.